This entry lists 27 T cell receptor beta chains sequenced from one sample in a study of cytomegalovirus exposure and HLA in healthy donors. The PCR ran on 60 Vbeta and 13 Jbeta primers. Assay used: immunoSEQ multiplex PCR; TCRdb lists only in-frame clones, some missing. The repertoire includes about 150,000 clones, 82% of them detected once, and about 7.1% sits in the top ten. Material: PBMCs. The origin of the receptors is a woman between 50 and 59 years old in good health and CMV-seropositive.

The rearrangement uses TRBV18 and TRBJ1-2, with 11 bases matching TRBD1. Losses at the gene ends were 3 bases for V and 7 bases for J; bases not matched to a gene: 4. Germline V CDR1 and CDR2: KGHSH, LQKENI. The CDR3 extends over 14 amino acids. The CDR3 protein is CASSPDRGRGGYTF. DNA of the CDR3: TGTGCCAGCTCACCGGACAGGGGGCGCGGTGGCTACACCTTC.

This chain links TRBV4-3 with TRBJ1-1; TRBD1 matches 7 bases. This CDR3 has 15 residues. The V gene end was trimmed by 4 bases and the J gene end by 0 bases; junction bases not matched to a gene: 5. The germline V gene has CDR1 LGHNA and CDR2 YSLEER. For the CDR3, the DNA is TGCGCCAGCAGCCTCCGGGACAGCTTGAACACTGAAGCTTTCTTT. It is translated as CASSLRDSLNTEAFF.

The sample holds one count of this clone. V gene TRBV15 combines with J gene TRBJ1-5, with TRBD1 matching over 7 bases. This CDR3 contains 16 residues. Looked up from germline, CDR1 is LNHNV and CDR2 is YYDKDF (reference sequence). V dropped 1 base and J dropped 0; count of bases not matched to a gene: 3. CDR3 residues: CATSRGNRGSNQPQHF. The CDR3 DNA follows: TGTGCCACCAGCAGAGGCAACAGGGGTAGCAATCAGCCCCAGCATTTT.

J is TRBJ2-4 and V is TRBV5-6, with a tentative D call TRBD1 (5 bases). The CDR3 is 15 amino acids. Germline-derived CDR1 and CDR2 are SGHDT and YYEEEE. V was trimmed by 3 bases and J by 4 bases, leaving 14 bases between them. CDR3 DNA sequence: TGTGCCAGCAGCTCGTTAGGGGCAGGGAAAAACATTCAGTACTTC. Protein product: CASSSLGAGKNIQYF.

J is TRBJ1-2 and V is TRBV6-6; D is perhaps TRBD1 (6 bases). Trimming cost V 0 bases and J 7 bases, with 6 bases left between them. This CDR3 region has 12 residues. Germline V gene sequence: CDR1 MNHNY, CDR2 SVGAGI (reference sequence). In DNA form, the CDR3 reads TGTGCCAGCAGTTACTCGGACAGTGGCTACACCTTC. Residues: CASSYSDSGYTF.

CDR3 amino acids: CASSLTGGGTIYNEQFF. Here the CDR3 DNA reads TGTGCCAGCAGCTTAACGGGCGGGGGGACCATCTACAATGAGCAGTTCTTC. The genes are TRBV7-2 and TRBJ2-1; the match to TRBD2 covers 8 bases. This CDR3 comprises 17 residues. Per germline, CDR1 SGHTA and CDR2 FQGNSA. The V and J ends lost 2 bases and 3 bases, in that order; junction bases with no gene match: 9.

The chain links TRBV5-6 to TRBJ2-2; D possibly corresponds to TRBD1 (6 bases). This CDR3 spans 12 amino acids. Deletions cut 6 bases from V and 7 bases from J, with 10 bases between. The germline V gene encodes CDR1 SGHDT and CDR2 YYEEEE. CDR3 region: CASTRQVGELFF. CDR3 bases: TGTGCCAGCACCCGACAGGTCGGGGAGCTGTTTTTT.

The rearrangement links TRBV19 to TRBJ2-7; 8 bases line up with TRBD1. CDR1 and CDR2 from the germline V gene are LNHDA and SQIVND (reference sequence). V was pared by 3 bases and J by 1 base, with 8 bases of the junction left unmatched. The length of the CDR3 is 16 residues. The CDR3 region has the DNA TGTGCCAGTAGTATGGGAAGGACAGGGAAGTCCTACGAGCAGTACTTC. Amino acid sequence: CASSMGRTGKSYEQYF.

The chain is built from TRBV6-5 and TRBJ1-2; possible D gene TRBD1, 5 bases. The CDR3 is made up of 14 amino acids. CDR1 and CDR2 from the germline V gene are MNHEY and SVGAGI. The V end lost 7 bases, the J end lost 2 bases, and 14 bases lay between the germline ends. The CDR3 is CASTPTALNYGYTF. The CDR3 nucleotides read TGTGCCAGCACCCCGACAGCCCTAAACTATGGCTACACCTTC.

This chain joins TRBV18 and TRBJ2-7; TRBD1 matches 8 bases. CDR1 is KGHSH and CDR2 is LQKENI in the germline V gene. The CDR3 length is 15 residues. Losses at the gene ends were 3 bases for V and 2 bases for J; bases not matched to a gene: 6. The CDR3 sequence: CASSPRTGRTYEQYF. In DNA form, the CDR3 reads TGTGCCAGCTCACCGCGGACAGGGAGAACCTACGAGCAGTACTTC.

The chain links TRBV27 to TRBJ1-2; tentatively, D is TRBD1 (6 bases). The CDR3 runs to 13 residues. The germline V gene has CDR1 MNHEY and CDR2 SMNVEV (reference sequence). Trimming shortened V by 6 bases and J by 1 base, and 9 bases separated the two germline ends. The CDR3 region is CASSRGGNYGYTF. The CDR3, as DNA: TGTGCCAGCAGCCGAGGGGGTAACTATGGCTACACCTTC.

The chain combines TRBV6-5 with TRBJ2-7, with TRBD1 matching over 7 bases. V shed 0 bases, J shed 6 bases, and the junction held 11 bases outside the gene matches. Germline V lookup: CDR1 MNHEY, CDR2 SVGAGI. This CDR3 has 16 residues. CDR3 sequence (DNA): TGTGCCAGCAGTTACTCCCTTACAGGGGAAGCAGGCGAGCAGTACTTC. Amino acid sequence: CASSYSLTGEAGEQYF.

The rearrangement uses TRBV7-2 and TRBJ2-2; 11 bases map to TRBD2. The CDR3 is made up of 16 amino acids. After removal of 3 bases from V and 4 bases from J, the junction contained 4 bases not matched to a gene. In germline, CDR1 is SGHTA, CDR2 FQGNSA. The CDR3 DNA sequence: TGTGCCAGCAGCTTTAGCGGGGGGGCCGGCACCGGGGAGCTGTTTTTT. Residues: CASSFSGGAGTGELFF. The full variable domain, in which reference TRBV7-2 and TRBJ2-2 provide the parts outside the CDR3, is GAGVSQSPSNKVTEKGKDVELRCDPISGHTALYWYRQSLGQGLEFLIYFQGNSAPDKSGLPSDRFSAERTGGSVSTLTIQRTQQEDSAVYLCASSFSGGAGTGELFFGEGSRLTVL.

The CDR3 here is CASRGQPSGANVLTF. The CDR3 DNA reads as TGTGCCAGCAGGGGACAGCCCTCTGGGGCCAACGTCCTGACTTTC. The chain links TRBV2 to TRBJ2-6, with 7 bases identical to TRBD1. Trimming took 6 bases from V and 0 from J; bases not matched to a gene: 2. CDR1 and CDR2 from the germline V gene are SNHLY and FYNNEI. The CDR3 covers 15 residues.

J is TRBJ1-2 and V is TRBV7-2; D remains unclear. The CDR3 has 14 residues. Germline V gene lookup returns CDR1 SGHTA and CDR2 FQGNSA. Between the trimmed V and J ends, which lost 1 base and 0 bases, there was a span of 6 bases. The CDR3 sequence: CASSLGGTNYGYTF. The CDR3 DNA is TGTGCCAGCAGCTTAGGAGGTACTAACTATGGCTACACCTTC.

V is TRBV7-7 and J is TRBJ2-2; 7 bases agree with TRBD1. The CDR3 covers 15 residues. The V and J ends lost 3 bases and 5 bases, in that order; junction bases with no gene match: 6. The germline V gene encodes CDR1 SSHAT and CDR2 FNYEAQ (reference sequence). CDR3 coding DNA: TGTGCCAGCAGCTTGGCGACAGGGAAGACCGGGGAGCTGTTTTTT. This gives the protein CASSLATGKTGELFF.

The rearrangement joins TRBV15 to TRBJ1-5, with D uncertain. The CDR3 has 15 residues. Germline loops: CDR1 LNHNV, CDR2 YYDKDF (reference sequence). The V and J ends lost 1 base and 5 bases respectively, with 12 bases between them. CDR3 protein: CATSRGGGRDQPQHF. As DNA, the CDR3 is TGTGCCACCAGCAGAGGTGGTGGGAGGGATCAGCCCCAGCATTTT.

J is TRBJ2-7 and V is TRBV5-1; TRBD2 might be the D (6 bases). Germline CDR1 reads SGHRS; CDR2 reads YFSETQ. V lost 2 bases, J lost 6 bases, and 15 bases lay in between. The CDR3 is 14 residues long. The CDR3 loop is CASSLGRERGEQYF. The CDR3 coding sequence is TGCGCCAGCAGCTTAGGTCGGGAGAGGGGCGAGCAGTACTTC. The full variable domain, completed using reference TRBV5-1 and TRBJ2-7, is KAGVTQTPRYLIKTRGQQVTLSCSPISGHRSVSWYQQTPGQGLQFLFEYFSETQRNKGNFPGRFSGRQFSNSRSEMNVSTLELGDSALYLCASSLGRERGEQYFGPGTRLTVT.

This rearrangement joins TRBV15 to TRBJ2-1; D remains ambiguous. The CDR3 is made up of 12 amino acids. The germline V gene has CDR1 LNHNV and CDR2 YYDKDF (reference sequence). V was cut by 10 bases and J by 5 bases, with 12 bases left in between. The CDR3 DNA follows: TGTGCCATTCGTGACACGAACAATGAGCAGTTCTTC. Translation gives CAIRDTNNEQFF.

The gene calls are TRBV7-2 and TRBJ2-7; TRBD1 matches at 7 bases. The CDR3 covers 14 residues. Trimming cost V 1 base and J 4 bases; bases outside gene matches: 4. Germline CDR1 reads SGHTA; CDR2 reads FQGNSA. Here the CDR3 reads CASSLGGGGYEQYF. In DNA, the CDR3 is TGTGCCAGCAGCTTAGGAGGGGGCGGGTACGAGCAGTACTTC.

The V and J genes are TRBV6-1 and TRBJ1-5; weak D call: TRBD1 (5 bases). V shed 1 base and J shed 4 bases, with 11 bases lying between them. Germline V gene sequence: CDR1 MNHNS, CDR2 SASEGT. The CDR3 has 15 residues. The CDR3 DNA is TGTGCCAGCAGTGAAGAGCCAGGGATTAATCAGCCCCAGCATTTT. This gives the protein CASSEEPGINQPQHF.

The gene calls are TRBV10-3 and TRBJ1-1; 10 bases are shared with TRBD1. The J segment lost 4 bases and the V segment lost 4 bases, leaving 6 bases of the junction unmatched. CDR1 ENHRY and CDR2 SYGVKD come from the germline V gene. This CDR3 region has 15 residues. CDR3 nucleotides: TGTGCCATCAGTGTGGGACAGGGGTATGCCACTGAAGCTTTCTTT. It encodes CAISVGQGYATEAFF.

The chain uses TRBV13 and TRBJ1-2; D not certain. The CDR3 is 14 residues long. V shed 10 bases and J shed 7 bases, with 22 bases lying between them. Germline values: CDR1 PRHDT, CDR2 FYEKMQ (reference sequence). For the CDR3, the DNA is TGTGCCATCCCAACAAAAGGGTGGGCGGGTGGCTACACCTTC. Protein sequence: CAIPTKGWAGGYTF. Full variable domain (remainder filled in from reference TRBV13 and TRBJ1-2): AAGVIQSPRHLIKEKRETATLKCYPIPRHDTVYWYQQGPGQDPQFLISFYEKMQSDKGSIPDRFSAQQFSDYHSELNMSSLELGDSALYFCAIPTKGWAGGYTFGSGTRLTVV.

V gene TRBV6-5 combines with J gene TRBJ1-4; no reliable D call. Germline loops: CDR1 MNHEY, CDR2 SVGAGI. Trimming shortened V by 2 bases and J by 8 bases, and 9 bases separated the two germline ends. The CDR3 spans 13 residues. The CDR3 DNA reads TGTGCCAGCAGTTACCAATTCCGGGAAAAACTGTTTTTT. Translation: CASSYQFREKLFF.

This clone was counted only a few times. This rearrangement joins TRBV4-2 to TRBJ1-2; D is possibly TRBD1 (6 bases). V lost 1 base, J lost 7 bases, and 13 bases lay in between. The CDR3 has 14 amino acids. Per germline, CDR1 LGHNA and CDR2 YNFKEQ. CDR3 loop: CASSQGFAGAGYTF. CDR3 nucleotides: TGTGCCAGCAGCCAAGGGTTCGCAGGGGCTGGCTACACCTTC.

There are a few counts of this clone. The chain has TRBV4-2 and TRBJ2-3, with D tentatively TRBD1 (5 bases). This CDR3 is built from 16 residues. Per germline, CDR1 LGHNA and CDR2 YNFKEQ. V dropped 0 bases and J dropped 0 bases, with 10 bases sitting between them. In DNA form, the CDR3 reads TGTGCCAGCAGCCAAGATCCAGACAGCAGCACAGATACGCAGTATTTT. It encodes CASSQDPDSSTDTQYF.

The CDR3, as DNA: TGTGCTAGTGCCAACGAGAAGAACACCGGGGAGCTGTTTTTT. Its translation: CASANEKNTGELFF. J is TRBJ2-2 and V is TRBV12-5; D remains ambiguous. Germline V gives CDR1 LGHNT, CDR2 FRNRAP. The CDR3 is 14 amino acids. Trimming removed 7 bases from V and 1 base from J, with 10 bases in between.